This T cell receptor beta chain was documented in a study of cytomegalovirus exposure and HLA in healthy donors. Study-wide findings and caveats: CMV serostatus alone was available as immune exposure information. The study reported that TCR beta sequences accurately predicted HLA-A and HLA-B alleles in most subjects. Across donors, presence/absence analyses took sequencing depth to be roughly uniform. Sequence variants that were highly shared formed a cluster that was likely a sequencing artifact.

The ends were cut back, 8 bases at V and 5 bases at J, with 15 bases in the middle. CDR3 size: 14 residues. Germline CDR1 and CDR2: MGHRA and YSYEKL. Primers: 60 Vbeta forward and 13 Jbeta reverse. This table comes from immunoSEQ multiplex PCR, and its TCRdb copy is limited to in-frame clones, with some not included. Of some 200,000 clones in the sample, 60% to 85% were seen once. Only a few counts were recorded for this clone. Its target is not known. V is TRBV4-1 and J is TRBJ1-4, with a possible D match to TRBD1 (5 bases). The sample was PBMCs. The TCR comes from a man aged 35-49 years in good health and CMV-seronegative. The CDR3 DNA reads TGCGCCAGCGGGCAAACAGGCTGGAATGAAAAACTGTTTTTT. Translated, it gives CASGQTGWNEKLFF.